The rows below give T cell receptor beta chains drawn from one sample of a study of blood T cell repertoires in COVID-19. Data came from immunoSEQ multiplex PCR; TCRdb stores just in-frame clones and leaves some out. The data hold about 75,000 clones, with roughly 88% observed a single time. The sample was peripheral blood. The receptors originated from a human donor in a cohort sampled during active COVID-19. Each CDR3 is given with its conserved first and last residue. The order of the fields is J gene, D gene, V gene, clone size, CDR3 DNA, CDR3 protein. The D gene is left open where the match is weak. Some rows mark clone size as missing; the rest say once, few, many or name a class of expanded clone.

>TRBJ2-7|-|TRBV3-1/TRBV3-2|-
TGTGCCAGCAGCACGAGTTACCACGAGCAGTACTTC
CASSTSYHEQYF
>TRBJ2-7|TRBD2|TRBV10-3|-
TGTGCCATCAGTAGGACTAGCGGGGGCAACGAGCAGTACTTC
CAISRTSGGNEQYF
>TRBJ1-2|TRBD1|TRBV14|-
TGTGCCAGCAGCCTGAGGACAGGGGGCCTGGGCTACACCTTC
CASSLRTGGLGYTF
>TRBJ1-4|-|TRBV2|-
TGTGCCAGCAGGGGCGACAGGCACAATGAAAAACTGTTTTTT
CASRGDRHNEKLFF
>TRBJ1-1|TRBD1|TRBV6-2/TRBV6-3|-
TGTGCCAGCAGTTACACGGGACAGGGGAATCCGCAAATGAACACTGAAGCTTTCTTT
CASSYTGQGNPQMNTEAFF
>TRBJ1-1|-|TRBV12-3/TRBV12-4|-
TGTGCCAGCAGTTTTAGGAGGGAGACTGAAGCTTTCTTT
CASSFRRETEAFF
>TRBJ2-3|-|TRBV9|-
TGTGCCAGCAGCGGTCGGACAGCGAGCACAGATACGCAGTATTTT
CASSGRTASTDTQYF
>TRBJ2-5|TRBD1|TRBV24-1|once
TGTGCCACCAGTGACTGGGACAGCTCGGGGACCCAGTACTTC
CATSDWDSSGTQYF
>TRBJ2-5|TRBD2|TRBV19|-
TGTGCCAGTAGTATAAGCGGGGGGGACCAAGAGACCCAGTACTTC
CASSISGGDQETQYF
>TRBJ2-7|TRBD1|TRBV5-8|-
TGTGCCAGCAGCAGCACAGGGGCTGTCTCCTACGAGCAGTACTTC
CASSSTGAVSYEQYF